This entry lists 9 T cell receptor beta chains sequenced from one sample in a study of spatial heterogeneity in lung cancer. Time point indicated: blood at routine non-recurrence follow-up after resection. TCRdb recomputed calls from the 5' RACE reads with MiXCR, one row per CDR3 protein. The repertoire has fewer than 100,000 distinct CDR3 sequences, roughly a fifth of them found once; the top ten carry just over 20%. The sample consisted of PBMCs, taken at follow-up. The receptors were gathered from a male donor with early-stage non-small cell lung cancer.

This clonotype was recorded a few times. J is TRBJ2-3 and V is TRBV24-1, with D maybe TRBD1 (6 bases). V shed 6 bases and J shed 3 bases, with 9 bases lying between them. The CDR3 length is 13 residues. Germline V lookup: CDR1 KGHDR, CDR2 SFDVKD. The CDR3 DNA is TGTGCCACCAGTCTGGGGGCGACAGATACGCAGTATTTT. It codes for CATSLGATDTQYF.

The chain has TRBV5-5 and TRBJ2-3; TRBD2 agrees at 10 bases. J gave up 2 bases and V 3 bases, and 6 bases lay outside the gene matches. The CDR3 contains 16 residues. The germline CDR1 and CDR2 sequences are SGHKS and YYEKEE (reference sequence). The CDR3: CASSSLLAGSTDTQYF. CDR3 DNA sequence: TGTGCCAGCAGCTCGCTACTAGCGGGGTCCACAGATACGCAGTATTTT.

This chain links TRBV6-5 with TRBJ2-3, with TRBD1 as a possible D gene (5 bases). Germline V gene data show CDR1 as MNHEY and CDR2 as SVGAGI. Deletions cut 4 bases from V and 6 bases from J, with 26 bases between. The CDR3 spans 18 residues. This CDR3 reads CASSSSVQQDHNGDTQYF. The DNA of the CDR3 is TGTGCCAGCAGTTCCTCGGTTCAACAGGACCACAACGGGGATACGCAGTATTTT.

The rearrangement uses TRBV6-5 and TRBJ2-1; 8 bases agree with TRBD1. After removal of 7 bases from V and 1 base from J, the junction contained 6 bases not matched to a gene. The CDR3 totals 15 residues. Germline CDR1 reads MNHEY; CDR2 reads SVGAGI. The CDR3 here is CASTPRTGSYNEQFF. As DNA, the CDR3 is TGTGCCAGCACCCCCCGGACAGGGTCCTACAATGAGCAGTTCTTC.

This clonotype was picked up many times. Written as DNA, the CDR3 is TGCGCCAGCAGCCGCGACAGGAGGGCTGAAGCTTTCTTT. Encoded protein: CASSRDRRAEAFF. V usage is TRBV4-1 and J usage is TRBJ1-1; tentatively, D is TRBD1 (6 bases). CDR3 length equals 13 residues. Germline CDR1 is MGHRA and CDR2 is YSYEKL. The V end lost 4 bases, the J end lost 6 bases, and 12 bases lay between the germline ends.

This clonotype was seen a handful of times. The rearrangement joins TRBV4-1 to TRBJ1-2; D gene ambiguous. V was pared by 1 base and J by 3 bases, with 9 bases between. Germline V gene lookup returns CDR1 MGHRA and CDR2 YSYEKL. This CDR3 has 14 residues. The CDR3 here is CASSQAEGDYGYTF. Here the CDR3 DNA reads TGCGCCAGCAGCCAAGCGGAGGGCGACTATGGCTACACCTTC.

The CDR3 nucleotides are TGTGCCAGCAGGAGACCTAGCGGGGGAGCTTCTGATACGCAGTATTTT. It yields the protein CASRRPSGGASDTQYF. This chain uses TRBV6-2 or TRBV6-3 with TRBJ2-3, with 10 positions matching TRBD2. Germline lookup yields CDR1 MNHEY and CDR2 SVGEGT. The CDR3 has 16 amino acids. V was pared by 6 bases and J by 6 bases, with 12 bases of the junction left unmatched.

This clonotype appeared many times. The chain couples TRBV27 to TRBJ1-2; the D gene is possibly TRBD1 (6 bases). Deletions cut 4 bases from V and 5 bases from J, with 8 bases between. The CDR3 length is 12 residues. The germline V gene encodes CDR1 MNHEY and CDR2 SMNVEV (reference sequence). The CDR3 sequence: CASSSRGYGYTF. As DNA, the CDR3 is TGTGCCAGCAGTTCCAGGGGATATGGCTACACCTTC.

Ten or more counts support this clonotype. This rearrangement joins TRBV5-6 to TRBJ2-7; the match to TRBD1 covers 8 bases. Per the germline V gene, CDR1 is SGHDT and CDR2 is YYEEEE. The CDR3 spans 12 residues. V lost 4 bases and J lost 7; bases outside the gene matches: 4. The CDR3 sequence is CASSVDRDEQYF. Here the CDR3 DNA reads TGTGCCAGCAGCGTGGACAGGGATGAGCAGTACTTC.